Following are 14 T cell receptor beta chains from one sample sequenced in a study of T cells in Graves' hyperthyroidism and ophthalmopathy. RNA transcripts were the template for amplifying TCR beta CDR3 regions. The HTBI set primed first-round TCR CDR3 RT-PCR. Each CDR3 protein gets one entry after TCRdb re-called the multiplex PCR reads with MiXCR. The sample includes 600,000 or so distinct CDR3 sequences, around 13% seen only once; the top ten take under 15%. The specimen sequenced was blood. The source is a woman in her forties or fifties with Graves' ophthalmopathy.

This clonotype has ten or more counts. The J gene is TRBJ2-1, the V gene TRBV7-9; 10 nucleotides align to TRBD2. Trimming at V came to 4 bases and at J to 5 bases, leaving 14 bases not matched to a gene. The CDR3 covers 18 residues. Germline CDR1 reads SEHNR; CDR2 reads FQNEAQ (reference sequence). CDR3 sequence reads: CASSSTLRLAGQNNEQFF. The CDR3 DNA is TGTGCCAGCAGCTCCACCCTTAGACTAGCGGGTCAGAACAATGAGCAGTTCTTC.

This clonotype was seen more than once but under ten times. Being one base from a much bigger clone, this may be a read error. This chain links TRBV7-2 with TRBJ2-3; TRBD2 is a possible D gene (5 bases). Germline V gene sequence: CDR1 SGHTA, CDR2 FQGNSA. This CDR3 comprises 14 residues. V shed 7 bases and J shed 0 bases, with 11 bases lying between them. This CDR3 reads CASNFRGSTDTQYF. The CDR3 bases are TGTGCCAGCAACTTTCGCGGGAGCACAGATACGCAGTATTTT.

In this sample, this clonotype turned up many times. This rearrangement joins TRBV28 to TRBJ1-1, with TRBD1 as a possible D gene (5 bases). Germline CDR1 reads MDHEN; CDR2 reads SYDVKM. V dropped 9 bases and J dropped 0 bases, with 8 bases sitting between them. The CDR3 extends over 12 amino acids. The chain's CDR3 is CASRGMNTEAFF. DNA for the CDR3: TGTGCCAGTAGGGGCATGAACACTGAAGCTTTCTTT.

As concerns this clonotype: Being one base from a much bigger clone, this may be a read error. This chain connects TRBV7-2 to TRBJ2-1; D ambiguous. CDR1 and CDR2 (germline): SGHTA, FQGNSA. The CDR3 runs 16 residues. Trimming removed 1 base from V and 5 bases from J, with 15 bases in between. CDR3 loop: CASSLDGLQYHNEQFF. Written as DNA, the CDR3 is TGTGCCAGCAGCTTAGATGGGCTCCAATATCACAATGAGCAGTTCTTC. Filled out from reference TRBV7-2 and TRBJ2-1, the complete variable domain reads GAGVSQSPSNKVTEKGKDVELRCDPISGHTALYWYRQSLGQGLEFLIYFQGNSAPDKSGLPSDRFSAERTGGSVSTLTIQRTQQEDSAVYLCASSLDGLQYHNEQFFGPGTRLTVL.

Many counts were recorded for this clonotype. The chain couples TRBV3-1 to TRBJ2-1; D may be TRBD1 (6 bases). Germline V gene sequence: CDR1 LGHDT, CDR2 YNNKEL (reference sequence). The ends were cut back, 4 bases at V and 7 bases at J, with 17 bases in the middle. The CDR3 totals 15 residues. The CDR3 nucleotides are TGTGCCAGCAGCCCCAGGGGAGAGAGGGCTAATGAGCAGTTCTTC. Translation: CASSPRGERANEQFF.

This clonotype was recorded at least ten times. The gene calls are TRBV2 and TRBJ2-1; no clear D gene. Germline-derived CDR1 and CDR2 are SNHLY and FYNNEI. Between the trimmed V and J ends, which lost 8 bases and 8 bases, there was a span of 10 bases. The length of the CDR3 is 11 residues. DNA of the CDR3: TGTGCCAGCCCTTTCCTGGATGAGCAGTTCTTC. Amino acid sequence: CASPFLDEQFF.

This clonotype was picked up many times. The J gene is TRBJ1-5, the V gene TRBV2; D not certain. Trimming pared 2 bases from V and 0 bases from J, leaving 11 bases between. CDR3 length: 16 amino acids. In germline, CDR1 is SNHLY, CDR2 FYNNEI. The CDR3 is CASSEQGRSSNQPQHF. As DNA, the CDR3 is TGTGCCAGCAGTGAACAAGGACGATCTAGCAATCAGCCCCAGCATTTT.

This clonotype has only a few counts. The J gene is TRBJ2-4, the V gene TRBV9, with TRBD2 matching over 7 bases. The V gene's germline CDR1 is SGDLS and CDR2 YYNGEE. Trimming took 2 bases from V and 7 from J; bases not matched to a gene: 3. The CDR3 consists of 13 residues. The CDR3 spells CASSVVGGNIQYF. The CDR3 DNA reads as TGTGCCAGCAGCGTGGTGGGGGGGAACATTCAGTACTTC.

Here the CDR3 reads CASGLVWQGREKLFF. For the CDR3, the DNA is TGTGCTAGTGGTTTGGTATGGCAGGGAAGGGAAAAACTGTTTTTT. V and J are TRBV12-5 and TRBJ1-4; weak D call: TRBD1 (5 bases). Per germline, CDR1 LGHNT and CDR2 FRNRAP. V lost 0 bases and J lost 8, with 13 bases in between. There are 15 residues in the CDR3.

This clonotype was counted a few times. The chain carries TRBV2 and TRBJ2-7, with a tentative D call TRBD2 (7 bases). This CDR3 comprises 14 residues. CDR1 and CDR2 from the germline V gene are SNHLY and FYNNEI. The ends were cut back, 3 bases at V and 3 bases at J, with 12 bases in the middle. The DNA for the CDR3 is TGTGCCAGCAGTGATTCGGGGGGCGGCTACGAGCAGTACTTC. Translated, it gives CASSDSGGGYEQYF.

The table lists this clonotype with many counts. The rearrangement links TRBV7-8 to TRBJ2-1, with 10 bases identical to TRBD2. This CDR3 has 14 residues. The V and J ends lost 8 bases and 8 bases, in that order; junction bases with no gene match: 9. The V gene's germline CDR1 is SGHVS and CDR2 FQNEAQ. The DNA for the CDR3 is TGTGCCAGCGACCCAAGAGCGGGAGGGGATGAGCAGTTCTTC. This codes for CASDPRAGGDEQFF.

This clonotype appeared many times. The chain employs TRBV11-2 and TRBJ2-7, with TRBD1 matching 10 bases. Germline V gene data show CDR1 as SGHAT and CDR2 as FQNNGV. Trimming cost V 5 bases and J 6 bases; bases outside gene matches: 10. The CDR3 totals 15 residues. CDR3 in DNA: TGTGCCAGCAGCCCCTGGGACAGGGGATTGAGCGAGCAGTACTTC. Protein sequence: CASSPWDRGLSEQYF. The full variable domain, completed using reference TRBV11-2 and TRBJ2-7, is EAGVAQSPRYKIIEKRQSVAFWCNPISGHATLYWYQQILGQGPKLLIQFQNNGVVDDSQLPKDRFSAERLKGVDSTLKIQPAKLEDSAVYLCASSPWDRGLSEQYFGPGTRLTVT.

In regard to this clonotype: A much larger clone is a single base away; this may be a read error. The chain has TRBV28 and TRBJ2-1; D is ambiguous. Germline CDR1 MDHEN, CDR2 SYDVKM. The CDR3 covers 14 residues. Deletions cut 3 bases from V and 5 bases from J, with 11 bases between. The CDR3 reads CASSLLGQDNEQFF. Here the CDR3 DNA reads TGTGCCAGCAGTTTGTTAGGGCAGGACAATGAGCAGTTCTTC.

This clonotype was seen ten or more times. This chain links TRBV18 with TRBJ1-5; tentatively, D is TRBD1 (5 bases). Between the trimmed V and J ends, which lost 7 bases and 3 bases, there was a span of 10 bases. The CDR3 has 13 residues. Germline V gene lookup returns CDR1 KGHSH and CDR2 LQKENI. CDR3 sequence reads: CASLQDNNQPQHF. As DNA, the CDR3 is TGTGCCAGCTTACAGGACAACAATCAGCCCCAGCATTTT.